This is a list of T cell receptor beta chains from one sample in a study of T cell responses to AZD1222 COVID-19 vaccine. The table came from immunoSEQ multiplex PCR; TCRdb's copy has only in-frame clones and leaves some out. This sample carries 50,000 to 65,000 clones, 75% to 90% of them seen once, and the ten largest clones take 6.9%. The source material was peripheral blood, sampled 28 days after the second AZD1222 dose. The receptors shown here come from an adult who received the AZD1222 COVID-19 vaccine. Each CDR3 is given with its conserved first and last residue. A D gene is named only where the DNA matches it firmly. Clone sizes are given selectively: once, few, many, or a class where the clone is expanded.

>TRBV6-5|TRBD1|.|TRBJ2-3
CASSYGTATDTQYF
TGTGCCAGCAGTTACGGGACAGCCACAGATACGCAGTATTTT
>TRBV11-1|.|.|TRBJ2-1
CASGGVGSYNEQFF
TGTGCCAGCGGCGGGGTAGGGTCCTACAATGAGCAGTTCTTC
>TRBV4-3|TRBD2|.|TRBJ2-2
CASSQWPGGTGELFF
TGCGCCAGCAGCCAATGGCCGGGAGGCACCGGGGAGCTGTTTTTT
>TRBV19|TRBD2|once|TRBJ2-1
CASSISGRARDEQFF
TGTGCCAGTAGTATTAGCGGGAGGGCTCGCGATGAGCAGTTCTTC
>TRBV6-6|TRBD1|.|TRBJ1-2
CASSPPGQGNRANYGYTF
TGTGCCAGCAGTCCTCCGGGACAGGGAAATAGGGCTAACTATGGCTACACCTTC
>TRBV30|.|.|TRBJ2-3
CAWSGADTQYF
TGTGCCTGGAGTGGGGCAGATACGCAGTATTTT
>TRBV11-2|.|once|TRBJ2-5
CASSGGTQYF
TGTGCCAGCAGCGGGGGGACCCAGTACTTC
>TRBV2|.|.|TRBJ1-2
CASSPASAGGGYTF
TGTGCCAGCAGCCCAGCGTCTGCTGGAGGAGGCTACACCTTC
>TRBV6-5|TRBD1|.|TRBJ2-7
CASSYDGTGSYEQYF
TGTGCCAGCAGTTACGACGGGACAGGGTCCTACGAGCAGTACTTC
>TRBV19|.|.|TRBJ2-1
CASSGTEDNEQFF
TGTGCCAGTAGCGGGACGGAGGACAATGAGCAGTTCTTC
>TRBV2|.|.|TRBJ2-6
CASSEWSSSGANVLTF
TGTGCCAGCAGTGAATGGAGTTCCTCTGGGGCCAACGTCCTGACTTTC
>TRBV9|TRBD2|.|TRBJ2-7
CASNPGGSTGEQYF
TGTGCCAGCAATCCGGGCGGGAGTACGGGCGAGCAGTACTTC
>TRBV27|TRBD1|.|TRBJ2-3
CASRAWAGGSDTQYF
TGTGCCAGCAGAGCGTGGGCAGGGGGTTCAGATACGCAGTATTTT
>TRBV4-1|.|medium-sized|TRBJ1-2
CASSTTGTSNYGYTF
TGCGCCAGCAGCACCACCGGGACTTCTAACTATGGCTACACCTTC
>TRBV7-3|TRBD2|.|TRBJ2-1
CASSPGLAGVYEQFF
TGTGCCAGCAGCCCGGGACTAGCGGGAGTTTATGAGCAGTTCTTC
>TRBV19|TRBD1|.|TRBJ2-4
CASSTKGAVQYF
TGTGCCAGTAGTACCAAGGGGGCAGTCCAGTACTTC
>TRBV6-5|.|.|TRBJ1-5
CASSYGQSNQPQHF
TGTGCCAGCAGTTACGGGCAGAGCAATCAGCCCCAGCATTTT
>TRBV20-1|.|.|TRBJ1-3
CSALTGNTIYF
TGCAGTGCCCTTACTGGAAACACCATATATTTT
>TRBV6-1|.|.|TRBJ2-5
CASSEADWSQETQYF
TGTGCCAGCAGTGAAGCAGACTGGTCGCAAGAGACCCAGTACTTC
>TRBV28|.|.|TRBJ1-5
CASRNNQPQHF
TGTGCCAGCAGAAACAATCAGCCCCAGCATTTT
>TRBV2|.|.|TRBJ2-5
CASIGTPQETQYF
TGTGCCAGCATCGGGACACCTCAAGAGACCCAGTACTTC
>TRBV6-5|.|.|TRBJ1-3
CASSSVVSGNTIYF
TGTGCCAGCAGTTCCGTGGTCTCTGGAAACACCATATATTTT
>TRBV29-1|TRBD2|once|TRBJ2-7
CSVGLAGLGEQYF
TGCAGCGTTGGGCTAGCGGGTTTGGGCGAGCAGTACTTC
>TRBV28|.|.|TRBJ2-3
CASSLAARGIDTQYF
TGTGCCAGCAGTTTGGCCGCAAGAGGGATTGATACGCAGTATTTT
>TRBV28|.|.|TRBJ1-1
CASSSDLEAFF
TGTGCCAGCAGTTCCGACCTAGAAGCTTTCTTT
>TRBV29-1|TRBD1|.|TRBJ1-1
CSVAQGYTEAFF
TGCAGCGTTGCACAGGGGTACACTGAAGCTTTCTTT
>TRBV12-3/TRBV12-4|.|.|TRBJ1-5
CASAQGYEPQHF
TGTGCCAGCGCGCAGGGATACGAGCCCCAGCATTTT
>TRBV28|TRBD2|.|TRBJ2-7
CVLVTERERWGDEQYF
TGTGTCCTCGTGACGGAGCGGGAGAGATGGGGGGACGAGCAGTACTTC
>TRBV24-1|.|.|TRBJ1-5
CATSESVNQPQHF
TGTGCCACCAGTGAGTCAGTTAATCAGCCCCAGCATTTT
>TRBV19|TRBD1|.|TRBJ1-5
CASSDRGPGNQPQHF
TGTGCCAGTAGTGACAGGGGGCCGGGCAATCAGCCCCAGCATTTT
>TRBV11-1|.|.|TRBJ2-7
CASSQHLGEQYF
TGTGCCAGCAGCCAACACCTTGGCGAGCAGTACTTC
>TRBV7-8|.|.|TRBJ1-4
CASSPRAVSGNEKLFF
TGTGCCAGCAGCCCCCGGGCTGTCAGCGGTAATGAAAAACTGTTTTTT
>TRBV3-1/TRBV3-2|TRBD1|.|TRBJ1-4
CASSLRGTGNEKLFF
TGTGCCAGCAGCCTAAGGGGGACAGGCAATGAAAAACTGTTTTTT
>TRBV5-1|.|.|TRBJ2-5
CASSPGRTGQETQYF
TGCGCCAGCAGCCCCGGCCGGACGGGACAAGAGACCCAGTACTTC
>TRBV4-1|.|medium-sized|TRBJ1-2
CASSQEVQGRDGYTF
TGCGCCAGCAGCCAAGAGGTCCAGGGACGCGACGGCTACACCTTC
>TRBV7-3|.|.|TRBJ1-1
CASSLDPGRTEAFF
TGTGCCAGCAGCTTAGATCCGGGAAGGACTGAAGCTTTCTTT
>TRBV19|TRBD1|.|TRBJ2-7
CASSDTGTGVFEQYF
TGTGCCAGTAGCGACACCGGGACAGGGGTTTTCGAGCAGTACTTC
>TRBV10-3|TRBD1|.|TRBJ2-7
CAIRGTGQTYEQYF
TGTGCCATCAGGGGGACGGGACAGACCTACGAGCAGTACTTC
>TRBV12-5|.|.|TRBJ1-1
CASGVLGGTEAFF
TGTGCTAGTGGGGTATTAGGCGGAACTGAAGCTTTCTTT
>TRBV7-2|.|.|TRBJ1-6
CASSLHPLGNSPLHF
TGTGCCAGCAGCCTCCATCCTTTAGGAAATTCACCCCTCCACTTT
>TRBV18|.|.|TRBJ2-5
CASSPREGVRETQYF
TGTGCCAGCTCACCACGTGAGGGAGTAAGAGAGACCCAGTACTTC
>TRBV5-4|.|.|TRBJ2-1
CASSLFINEQFF
TGTGCCAGCAGCTTGTTTATAAACGAGCAGTTCTTC
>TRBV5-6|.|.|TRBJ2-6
CASSLVGAVAGANVLTF
TGTGCCAGCAGCTTGGTAGGGGCCGTAGCTGGGGCCAACGTCCTGACTTTC
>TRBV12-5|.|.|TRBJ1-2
CASGRQNYGYTF
TGTGCTAGTGGTAGGCAGAACTATGGCTACACCTTC
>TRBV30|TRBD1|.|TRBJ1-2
CAWTQRTGYGYTF
TGTGCCTGGACCCAACGGACAGGTTATGGCTACACCTTC